This T cell receptor (beta chain) originates from a study of CD4 and CD8 cells across lung adenocarcinoma regions. Germline-derived CDR1 and CDR2 are MNHNS and SASEGT. The CDR3 runs 15 residues. From the PCR reads, TCRdb called clonotypes with MiXCR, one entry per CDR3 protein. The table shows around 19,000 distinct CDR3 sequences, with about 54% occurring only once. The sequencing sample was made of CD8+ T cells from the center of a lung tumor. This chain joins TRBV6-1 and TRBJ2-5; 7 bases fit TRBD1. The end of the DNA is better explained by TRBJ2-3, so the J call may be wrong. The clonotype originates from a female donor with lung adenocarcinoma. The CD4 and CD8 labels of this study may be unreliable. Here the CDR3 reads CAGGVGQGVQETQYF. The CDR3 nucleotides read TGTGCCGGCGGTGTCGGGCAGGGGGTCCAAGAGACGCAGTATTTT.